This T cell receptor beta chain is from a study of tumor-infiltrating lymphocytes in primary liver carcinoma. Study overall: All patients had surgically resected primary liver carcinoma. Staged T1-T3 N0M0, the tumors had sizes that ranged from about 4 to 10 cm across. General observations from the study: Tumor-adjacent and tumor-blood pairs showed less overlap than tumor region pairs.

A few counts support this clonotype. No antigen is known for it. It may be a read error: a sequence one base away is much more abundant. The CDR3 sequence is 16 residues long. In germline, CDR1 is SGHAT, CDR2 FQNNGV. For blood RNA, unsorted whole blood served as the source, and germline DNA was extracted too. Enrolled patients were chronically infected with HBV and treatment-naive. A constant-region primer primed TCR beta cDNA synthesis from 400 to 550 ng of total RNA. Employing slightly modified ARM-PCR, three nested multiplex PCR rounds were run, and these gave rise to the TCR beta libraries. With TRBV1-TRBV30 forward primers and a C-beta reverse primer, the first two PCR rounds were run for approximately 10 cycles each. TCRdb re-analysed the multiplex PCR reads in MiXCR, keeping a single row per CDR3 protein. The sample comprises about 180,000 distinct CDR3 sequences, approximately 60% of which are singletons, and approximately 65% rests with the top ten.

V gene TRBV11-2 combines with J gene TRBJ2-6; TRBD1 is a possible D gene (5 bases). This sequence originates from a man aged 35 to 55 with primary liver carcinoma and hepatitis B virus infection. The sample consisted of peripheral blood. CDR3 sequence: CASSLVRGAGANFLTF. For the CDR3, the DNA is TGTGCCAGCAGCTTAGTCCGTGGGGCTGGGGCCAACTTCCTGACTTTC.